This T cell receptor (beta chain) was sequenced during a study of T cell repertoires in cytomegalovirus infection. The overall study: Both a matching HLA type and CMV infection were indicated by public TCR beta signatures. Study findings and constraints: Pooled public TCR beta family frequency picked out CMV carriers with the relevant HLA.

J lost 6 bases, V lost 4 bases, and 3 bases had no gene match. The CDR3 loop spans 13 amino acids. A few counts support this clonotype. Its antigen is currently unknown. TCRdb passed the reads through MiXCR, listing each CDR3 protein once. The data hold 150,000 to 190,000 distinct CDR3 sequences, with around a quarter observed a single time. The receptor's source is a human donor in good health (CMV status not recorded). Some clones in this sample may be carry-over from other donors' samples. Sequencing was carried out using PBMCs. The genes are TRBV12-3 or TRBV12-4 and TRBJ1-5; 7 bases map to TRBD1. In DNA form, the CDR3 reads TGTGCCAGCAGTTCCACAGGGGCTCAGCCCCAGCATTTT. This encodes CASSSTGAQPQHF.